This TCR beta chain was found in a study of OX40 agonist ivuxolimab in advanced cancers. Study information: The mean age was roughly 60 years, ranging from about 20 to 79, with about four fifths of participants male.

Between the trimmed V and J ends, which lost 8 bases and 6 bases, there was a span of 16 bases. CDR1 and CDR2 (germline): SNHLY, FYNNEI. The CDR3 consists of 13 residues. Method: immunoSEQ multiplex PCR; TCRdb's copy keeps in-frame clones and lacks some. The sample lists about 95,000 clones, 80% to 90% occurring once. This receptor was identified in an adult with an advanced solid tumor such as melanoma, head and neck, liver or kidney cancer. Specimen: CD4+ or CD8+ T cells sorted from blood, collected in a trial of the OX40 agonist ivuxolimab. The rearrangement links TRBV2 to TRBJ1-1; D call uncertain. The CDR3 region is CASSDDFIAEAFF. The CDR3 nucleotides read TGTGCCAGCTCGGACGACTTTATTGCTGAAGCTTTCTTT.